These 14 T cell receptor beta chains were sequenced from one sample in a study of CD8+ T cells in alopecia areata. Treatment in this sample: oral pan-JAK inhibitor, 5-10 mg twice daily. It was cDNA, reverse transcribed from extracted RNA, that served as the sequencing template. This table comes from immunoSEQ multiplex PCR, and its TCRdb copy is limited to in-frame clones, with some not included. Here the sample spans under 300,000 clones, approximately 60% being singletons. The specimen was CD4+ T cells sorted from blood, collected around week 53, from a patient treated with tofacitinib. The receptors stem from a human donor with alopecia areata.

The chain recombines TRBV15 with TRBJ2-6; the D gene is possibly TRBD2 (6 bases). In germline, CDR1 is LNHNV, CDR2 YYDKDF (reference sequence). The CDR3 sequence is 16 residues long. V lost 3 bases and J lost 4, with 13 bases in between. CDR3 nucleotides: TGTGCCACCAGCAGGCCCGTCGGGGGAGGGGCCAACGTCCTGACTTTC. As protein: CATSRPVGGGANVLTF. Looking up the rest from reference TRBV15 and TRBJ2-6 gives the full variable domain: DAMVIQNPRYQVTQFGKPVTLSCSQTLNHNVMYWYQQKSSQAPKLLFHYYDKDFNNEADTPDNFQSRRPNTSFCFLDIRSPGLGDTAMYLCATSRPVGGGANVLTFGAGSRLTVL.

This clone was counted a few times. The rearrangement links TRBV5-6 to TRBJ2-4; D is possibly TRBD2 (5 bases). The V and J ends lost 0 bases and 7 bases respectively, with 17 bases between them. The CDR3 contains 16 residues. The germline V gene has CDR1 SGHDT and CDR2 YYEEEE. This CDR3 reads CASSLASGIPRNIQYF. In nucleotides, the CDR3 is TGTGCCAGCAGCTTGGCCTCGGGGATCCCCAGGAACATTCAGTACTTC.

The V call is TRBV7-9, the J call TRBJ1-2; tentatively, D is TRBD1 (5 bases). CDR1 SEHNR and CDR2 FQNEAQ come from the germline V gene (reference sequence). V was shortened by 2 bases and J by 4 bases, with 17 bases between the two germline ends. The CDR3 has 16 residues. Written as DNA, the CDR3 is TGTGCCAGCAGCTTATTTTCGCAGGGAGGGAGCTATGGCTACACCTTC. Encoded protein: CASSLFSQGGSYGYTF.

This clone came up once. Within the sample, other DNA sequences also encode this same CDR3. The DNA for the CDR3 is TGTGCCAGCAGTTCATACTACGAGCAGTACTTC. Translating gives CASSSYYEQYF. The chain couples TRBV27 to TRBJ2-7; no definite D call. Per germline, CDR1 MNHEY and CDR2 SMNVEV (reference sequence). Trimming cost V 4 bases and J 3 bases, with 4 bases left between them. The CDR3 is 11 amino acids.

The chain employs TRBV10-3 and TRBJ1-1; 8 bases are shared with TRBD1. This CDR3 is built from 16 residues. Trimming removed 3 bases from V and 2 bases from J; junction bases left unmatched: 8. Per the germline V gene, CDR1 is ENHRY and CDR2 is SYGVKD. The CDR3 reads CAISELDRVVNTEAFF. DNA for the CDR3: TGTGCCATCAGTGAACTGGACAGGGTCGTAAACACTGAAGCTTTCTTT.

This clone came up many times. This chain joins TRBV27 and TRBJ1-5; perhaps TRBD1 as D (5 bases). V dropped 3 bases and J dropped 5 bases, with 17 bases sitting between them. The germline V gene has CDR1 MNHEY and CDR2 SMNVEV (reference sequence). CDR3 length equals 16 residues. CDR3 bases: TGTGCCAGCAGTTTTGCGGCTGGGGCAGGCTATCAGCCCCAGCATTTT. Amino acids: CASSFAAGAGYQPQHF.

The chain carries TRBV5-4 and TRBJ2-7; D might be TRBD1 or TRBD2, each matching 6 bases. Germline assignment: CDR1 SGHNT and CDR2 YYREEE (reference sequence). V was pared by 5 bases and J by 6 bases, with 21 bases between. The CDR3 sequence is 15 residues long. As DNA, the CDR3 is TGTGCCAGCAGGACAGGAGGGGGAGATCTGAGCGAGCAGTACTTC. As protein: CASRTGGGDLSEQYF.

The V call is TRBV19, the J call TRBJ2-1; D unresolved. This CDR3 region has 11 residues. V was trimmed by 10 bases and J by 0 bases, leaving 4 bases between them. The germline V gene encodes CDR1 LNHDA and CDR2 SQIVND (reference sequence). The CDR3 spells CATNSYNEQFF. In DNA form, the CDR3 reads TGTGCCACCAACTCCTACAATGAGCAGTTCTTC.

This sequence joins TRBV7-6 and TRBJ1-6; possibly TRBD1 for D (6 bases). Germline V CDR1 and CDR2: SGHVS, FNYEAQ. V was cut by 1 base and J by 10 bases, with 17 bases left in between. The CDR3 runs 16 residues. The CDR3 spells CASSLGGRRTSSPLHF. In DNA, the CDR3 is TGTGCCAGCAGCTTAGGGGGGCGTAGGACAAGCTCACCCCTCCACTTT.

The count of this clone is one. This chain links TRBV14 with TRBJ2-5; a possible D gene is TRBD2 (6 bases). This CDR3 region has 14 residues. From germline, CDR1 is SGHDN and CDR2 FVKESK. Trimming pared 3 bases from V and 4 bases from J, leaving 12 bases between. This CDR3 is CASSQSGLTETQYF. The DNA of the CDR3 is TGTGCCAGCAGCCAGAGCGGGCTGACAGAGACCCAGTACTTC.

V usage is TRBV5-1 and J usage is TRBJ2-5; 8 nucleotides agree with TRBD1. CDR3 length equals 15 residues. The trim removed 5 bases at V and 0 bases at J, leaving 6 bases unmatched. Germline V gene data show CDR1 as SGHRS and CDR2 as YFSETQ. CDR3 residues: CASRPGQGDQETQYF. CDR3 nucleotides: TGCGCCAGCAGACCCGGACAGGGCGACCAAGAGACCCAGTACTTC.

The chain combines TRBV5-5 with TRBJ2-2; the D gene is possibly TRBD2 (7 bases). This CDR3 has 15 residues. Trimming took off 4 bases at V and 2 bases at J, with 12 bases between the two ends. CDR1 and CDR2 from the germline V gene are SGHKS and YYEKEE (reference sequence). The DNA of the CDR3 is TGTGCCAGCAGCCCCGGGGGGACAAACACCGGGGAGCTGTTTTTT. Its protein product is CASSPGGTNTGELFF.

This clone was recorded only once. The chain joins TRBV30 to TRBJ1-2, with 7 bases matching TRBD1. The CDR3 sequence is 12 residues long. After removal of 3 bases from V and 7 bases from J, the junction contained 5 bases not matched to a gene. CDR1 is GTSNPN and CDR2 is SVGIG in the germline V gene (reference sequence). The CDR3 sequence: CAWSPTGFGYTF. CDR3 bases: TGTGCCTGGAGCCCGACAGGGTTTGGCTACACCTTC.

The chain joins TRBV29-1 to TRBJ1-1, with a weak D call TRBD1 (6 bases). The CDR3 length is 12 residues. The V end lost 5 bases, the J end lost 0 bases, and 7 bases lay between the germline ends. Germline V gene lookup returns CDR1 SQVTM and CDR2 ANQGSEA. The CDR3 loop is CSVQGMNTEAFF. As DNA, the CDR3 is TGCAGCGTTCAGGGGATGAACACTGAAGCTTTCTTT.